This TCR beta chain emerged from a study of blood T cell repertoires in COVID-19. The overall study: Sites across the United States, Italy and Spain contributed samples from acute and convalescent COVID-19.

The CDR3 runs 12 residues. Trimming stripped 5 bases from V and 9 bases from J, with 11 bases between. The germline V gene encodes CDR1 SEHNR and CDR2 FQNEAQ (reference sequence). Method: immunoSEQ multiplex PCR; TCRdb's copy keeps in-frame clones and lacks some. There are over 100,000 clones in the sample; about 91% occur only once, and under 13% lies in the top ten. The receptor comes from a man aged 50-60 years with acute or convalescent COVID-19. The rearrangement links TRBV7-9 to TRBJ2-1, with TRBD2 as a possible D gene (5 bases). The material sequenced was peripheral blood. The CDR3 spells CASSPGFREQFF. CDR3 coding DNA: TGTGCCAGCAGCCCGGGATTCCGTGAGCAGTTCTTC. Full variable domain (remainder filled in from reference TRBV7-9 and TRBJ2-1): DTGVSQNPRHKITKRGQNVTFRCDPISEHNRLYWYRQTLGQGPEFLTYFQNEAQLEKSRLLSDRFSAERPKGSFSTLEIQRTEQGDSAMYLCASSPGFREQFFGPGTRLTVL.